Following are 17 T cell receptor beta chains from one sample sequenced in a study of cytomegalovirus exposure and HLA in healthy donors. PCR amplification relied on 60 Vbeta primers (plus 13 Jbeta primers). Only in-frame clones appear in the TCRdb table, and some are missing; sequencing was by immunoSEQ multiplex PCR. The data show roughly 140,000 clones, approximately 77% seen once. The sequencing input was PBMCs. These receptors were taken from a man between 18 and 35 years old in good health and CMV-seronegative.

The rearrangement uses TRBV14 and TRBJ2-7; the D gene is possibly TRBD2 (5 bases). The V end lost 0 bases, the J end lost 5 bases, and 17 bases lay between the germline ends. The CDR3 is made up of 16 amino acids. Germline CDR1 SGHDN, CDR2 FVKESK. CDR3 sequence: CASSQEIVKVANEQYF. CDR3 DNA sequence: TGTGCCAGCAGCCAAGAAATAGTTAAAGTAGCGAACGAGCAGTACTTC.

About this clone: This same CDR3 is encoded by further DNA sequences in the sample. The chain employs TRBV4-1 and TRBJ2-7, with 12 positions matching TRBD1. This CDR3 has 17 amino acids. Germline V CDR1 and CDR2: MGHRA, YSYEKL. V was clipped by 1 base and J by 3 bases; unmatched bases: 7. CDR3 region: CASSQAAGTGGFYEQYF. The CDR3 DNA is TGCGCCAGCAGCCAAGCGGCCGGGACAGGGGGCTTCTACGAGCAGTACTTC.

The chain carries TRBV6-1 and TRBJ1-2; D remains unclear. The ends were cut back, 5 bases at V and 8 bases at J, with 9 bases in the middle. The germline V gene encodes CDR1 MNHNS and CDR2 SASEGT. The CDR3 consists of 11 residues. The CDR3 here is CASSPILGYTF. CDR3 DNA sequence: TGTGCCAGCAGTCCTATATTAGGCTACACCTTC.

This clone was seen once. CDR3 sequence reads: CASSVSGLAGDTQYF. CDR3 DNA sequence: TGTGCCAGCAGTGTCTCGGGACTAGCGGGAGATACGCAGTATTTT. J is TRBJ2-3 and V is TRBV27; TRBD2 agrees at 12 bases. This CDR3 has 15 residues. Trimming removed 5 bases from V and 5 bases from J; junction bases left unmatched: 5. Looked up from germline, CDR1 is MNHEY and CDR2 is SMNVEV (reference sequence).

V is TRBV7-9 and J is TRBJ1-3, with D unresolved. Germline V CDR1 and CDR2: SEHNR, FQNEAQ (reference sequence). V was shortened by 4 bases and J by 0 bases, with 10 bases between the two germline ends. This CDR3 is 15 amino acids long. In DNA, the CDR3 is TGTGCCAGCAGCTCCCACGGTCCCTCTGGAAACACCATATATTTT. This encodes CASSSHGPSGNTIYF. The whole variable domain, filled in from reference TRBV7-9 and TRBJ1-3, reads DTGVSQNPRHKITKRGQNVTFRCDPISEHNRLYWYRQTLGQGPEFLTYFQNEAQLEKSRLLSDRFSAERPKGSFSTLEIQRTEQGDSAMYLCASSSHGPSGNTIYFGEGSWLTVV.

CDR3 in DNA: TGTGCCAGCAGCTCCCCGGGACTACTTACCAGGGATACGCAGTATTTT. This sequence encodes CASSSPGLLTRDTQYF. The V and J genes are TRBV7-8 and TRBJ2-3, with TRBD2 matching over 7 bases. The CDR3 spans 16 residues. The V and J ends lost 4 bases and 6 bases, in that order; junction bases with no gene match: 13. Germline lookup yields CDR1 SGHVS and CDR2 FQNEAQ.

The chain couples TRBV7-8 to TRBJ2-1, with a possible D match to TRBD1 (5 bases). Trimming removed 5 bases at V and 5 bases at J, with 19 bases between. The V gene's germline CDR1 is SGHVS and CDR2 FQNEAQ. The CDR3 is made up of 16 amino acids. The CDR3 coding sequence is TGTGCCAGCAGCGCGGATGAAGGGGCTCTGAACAATGAGCAGTTCTTC. This encodes CASSADEGALNNEQFF.

The V gene is TRBV19, the J gene TRBJ2-1; perhaps TRBD1 as D (6 bases). CDR3 length: 18 residues. Germline values: CDR1 LNHDA, CDR2 SQIVND (reference sequence). Trimming cost V 3 bases and J 0 bases, with 18 bases left between them. The CDR3: CASSIFGQGLSSYNEQFF. The CDR3 DNA is TGTGCCAGTAGTATTTTTGGGCAGGGGTTGAGCTCCTACAATGAGCAGTTCTTC.

The rearrangement links TRBV5-1 to TRBJ2-2; D is unresolved. Germline-derived CDR1 and CDR2 are SGHRS and YFSETQ. Trimming took 0 bases from V and 2 from J, leaving 5 bases between them. The CDR3 is 14 residues long. This CDR3 is CASSLDSNTGELFF. For the CDR3, the DNA is TGCGCCAGCAGCTTGGACTCAAACACCGGGGAGCTGTTTTTT.

The chain recombines TRBV18 with TRBJ2-3; TRBD2 might be the D (5 bases). The CDR3 contains 16 residues. Per germline, CDR1 KGHSH and CDR2 LQKENI. V lost 2 bases and J lost 5, with 17 bases in between. CDR3 sequence (DNA): TGTGCCAGCTCACCAGGAGATTCCGGACGGGGAGATACGCAGTATTTT. This sequence encodes CASSPGDSGRGDTQYF.

The chain couples TRBV19 to TRBJ1-2, with D unclear. The CDR3 contains 14 residues. Trimming cost V 6 bases and J 2 bases, with 13 bases left between them. Germline V lookup: CDR1 LNHDA, CDR2 SQIVND (reference sequence). In nucleotides, the CDR3 is TGTGCCAGTAGCACATATAGCACAAACTATGGCTACACCTTC. It codes for CASSTYSTNYGYTF.

The genes are TRBV5-1 and TRBJ2-5; D gene ambiguous. The germline V gene has CDR1 SGHRS and CDR2 YFSETQ. CDR3 size: 15 residues. V was cut by 0 bases and J by 5 bases, with 14 bases left in between. The DNA of the CDR3 is TGCGCCAGCAGCTTGGGGGCTAATGTCGAGGAGACCCAGTACTTC. Its translation: CASSLGANVEETQYF.

This clone was picked up a small number of times. This chain connects TRBV27 to TRBJ1-4, with D possibly TRBD1 on 6 matching bases. Looked up from germline, CDR1 is MNHEY and CDR2 is SMNVEV (reference sequence). The CDR3 contains 16 residues. V was shortened by 2 bases and J by 3 bases, with 13 bases between the two germline ends. The CDR3 region is CASSLGGGVPNEKLFF. In DNA form, the CDR3 reads TGTGCCAGCAGTTTAGGCGGGGGCGTCCCTAATGAAAAACTGTTTTTT.

The chain uses TRBV7-7 and TRBJ2-5; 7 bases are a match to TRBD1. Germline CDR1 and CDR2: SSHAT and FNYEAQ (reference sequence). The CDR3 runs 13 residues. After removal of 5 bases from V and 3 bases from J, the junction contained 3 bases not matched to a gene. CDR3 sequence (DNA): TGTGCCAGCAGCCTAGGGACAGAAGAGACCCAGTACTTC. This codes for CASSLGTEETQYF.

J is TRBJ2-7 and V is TRBV9, with 9 bases matching TRBD1. After removal of 4 bases from V and 2 bases from J, the junction contained 4 bases not matched to a gene. Germline-derived CDR1 and CDR2 are SGDLS and YYNGEE. The CDR3 is 14 residues long. CDR3 sequence (DNA): TGTGCCAGCAGCCCCCGACAGGGGGCCTACGAGCAGTACTTC. Translation: CASSPRQGAYEQYF.

This clone has only one observation. The rearrangement joins TRBV7-2 to TRBJ2-5; D call uncertain. The tail of the sequence fits TRBJ2-7 better, so the J call may be wrong. Germline assignment: CDR1 SGHTA and CDR2 FQGNSA. This CDR3 region has 12 residues. The CDR3 is CASSPLSHEQYF. For the CDR3, the DNA is TGTGCCAGCAGCCCCCTTTCGCACGAGCAGTACTTC.

This chain links TRBV19 with TRBJ2-3; 13 nucleotides align to TRBD2. Germline V gives CDR1 LNHDA, CDR2 SQIVND (reference sequence). With V trimmed by 5 bases and J by 2 bases, 4 bases remained unmatched. The CDR3 runs to 16 residues. In DNA form, the CDR3 reads TGTGCCAGTAGTCAAGGACTAGCGGGAGACACAGATACGCAGTATTTT. Protein sequence: CASSQGLAGDTDTQYF. The full variable domain, with the rest looked up from reference TRBV19 and TRBJ2-3, is DGGITQSPKYLFRKEGQNVTLSCEQNLNHDAMYWYRQDPGQGLRLIYYSQIVNDFQKGDIAEGYSVSREKKESFPLTVTSAQKNPTAFYLCASSQGLAGDTDTQYFGPGTRLTVL.